This TCR beta chain was identified in a study of Graves' ophthalmopathy and Graves' hyperthyroidism. Germline values: CDR1 MNHEY, CDR2 SMNVEV (reference sequence). The CDR3 consists of 13 residues. V lost 7 bases and J 6 bases, leaving 16 bases between the germline ends. There are many counts of this clonotype. The sequenced template was RNA, covering the TCR beta CDR3 region. Amplification began with first-round RT-PCR using HTBI primers, then second-round multiplex PCR was performed. TCRdb ran MiXCR on the multiplex PCR reads and lists one entry per CDR3 protein. This table has some 160,000 distinct CDR3 sequences, just under 40% appearing once.

The TCR was taken from a man aged 25-45 years with Graves' ophthalmopathy. The sequencing sample was made of peripheral blood. J is TRBJ2-7 and V is TRBV27, with D possibly matching TRBD1 (5 bases). DNA for the CDR3: TGTGCCAGCACTCAGGGCTTATCGGGCGAGCAGTACTTC. This encodes CASTQGLSGEQYF.